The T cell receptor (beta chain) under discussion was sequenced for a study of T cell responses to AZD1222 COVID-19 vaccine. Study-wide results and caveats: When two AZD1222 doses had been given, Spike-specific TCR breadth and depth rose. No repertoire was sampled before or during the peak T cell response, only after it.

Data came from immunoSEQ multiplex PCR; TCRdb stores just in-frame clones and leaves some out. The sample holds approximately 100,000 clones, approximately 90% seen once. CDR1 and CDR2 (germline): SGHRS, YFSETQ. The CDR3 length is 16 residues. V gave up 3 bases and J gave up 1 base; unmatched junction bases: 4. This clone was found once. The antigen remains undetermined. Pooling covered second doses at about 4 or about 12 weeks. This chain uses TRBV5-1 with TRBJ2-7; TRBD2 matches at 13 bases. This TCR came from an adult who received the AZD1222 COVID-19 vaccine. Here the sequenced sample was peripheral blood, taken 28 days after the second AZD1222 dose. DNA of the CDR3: TGCGCCAGCAGCTGGGAACTAGCGGGAGGGTCCTACGAGCAGTACTTC. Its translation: CASSWELAGGSYEQYF. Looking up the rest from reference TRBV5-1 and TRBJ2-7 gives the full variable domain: KAGVTQTPRYLIKTRGQQVTLSCSPISGHRSVSWYQQTPGQGLQFLFEYFSETQRNKGNFPGRFSGRQFSNSRSEMNVSTLELGDSALYLCASSWELAGGSYEQYFGPGTRLTVT.